This T cell receptor (beta chain) was observed in a study of blood T cell repertoires in COVID-19. Individuals aged about 18 to 90 years were recruited from some 26 US areas. Participants were placed into cohorts based on the clinical history they reported. The recovered donors of Cohort 3 showed two negative PCRs, clearance, or symptom resolution. CDR1 and CDR2 (germline): SGHRS, YFSETQ. Trimming left V 0 bases short and J 3 bases short, with 12 bases between. CDR3 size: 16 residues. TCRdb's table, derived via immunoSEQ multiplex PCR, lists solely in-frame clones and lacks some. The sample has around 290,000 clones, approximately 88% seen once.

This sequence was found in a woman in her thirties or forties who had recovered from COVID-19. Material for sequencing was PBMCs or T cells enriched from blood (not recorded which). The genes are TRBV5-1 and TRBJ1-4, with D maybe TRBD1 (6 bases). The CDR3 DNA follows: TGCGCCAGCAGCTTGGCCCCGCAGGGGTCTAATGAAAAACTGTTTTTT. Amino acids: CASSLAPQGSNEKLFF.